Listed below are T cell receptor beta chains from one sample, sequenced in a study of regulatory T cells in long-lasting Graves disease. MiXCR, applied by TCRdb to the multiplex PCR reads, yields one record per CDR3 protein. The table lists a few hundred thousand distinct CDR3 sequences, approximately 13% of them singletons. This sample was shared with a second study, whose subject was T cells in Graves' hyperthyroidism and ophthalmopathy.

Sequencing was performed on peripheral blood mononuclear cells (PBMCs), taken at new diagnosis, from a patient treated with antithyroid drugs. Receptors originate from a man aged 25 to 40 with Graves disease. Each CDR3 is given with its conserved first and last residue. D genes are given only for firm matches. Clone size appears in some rows only: once, few, many, or a class for an expanded clone.

TRBD2	TRBJ2-2	TRBV12-3/TRBV12-4	few	TGTGCCAGCAGCGGGGGGACTAGCGGGAGGCCCCCGGGCACCGGGGAGCTGTTTTTT	CASSGGTSGRPPGTGELFF
-	TRBJ2-7	TRBV29-1	-	TGCAGCGTTGTAAAAGGGTGGGGGAGGTACGAGCAGTACTTC	CSVVKGWGRYEQYF
-	TRBJ2-1	TRBV7-9	few	TGTGCCAGCTTAGAACCCGGGAGAAGGGGTGTCAATGAGCAGTTCTTC	CASLEPGRRGVNEQFF
TRBD1	TRBJ1-1	TRBV7-9	many	TGTGCCAGCAGCCCTCAGGGGGGCGGAACTGAAGCTTTCTTT	CASSPQGGGTEAFF
TRBD1	TRBJ1-5	TRBV10-2	few	TGCGCCAGCAGTGAAGGGGACAGGGGAGAGGATAGCAATCAGCCCCAGCATTTT	CASSEGDRGEDSNQPQHF
-	TRBJ1-5	TRBV30	-	TGTGCCTGGAGTGTTGGGGAAACTCAGCCCCAGCATTTT	CAWSVGETQPQHF
-	TRBJ1-2	TRBV12-3/TRBV12-4	many	TGTGCCAGCAGTGCGCCCCCAGGGGGCTACACCTTC	CASSAPPGGYTF
-	TRBJ2-3	TRBV2	many	TGTGCCAGCAGTGGGACCGAGGATACGCAGTATTTT	CASSGTEDTQYF
TRBD2	TRBJ2-1	TRBV5-4	few	TGTGCCAGCAGCTCACCCCCTAGCGGGAGGGCAAATGAGCAGTTCTTC	CASSSPPSGRANEQFF
TRBD2	TRBJ2-5	TRBV18	few	TGTGCCAGCTCACCAACTAGCGCCACACAAGAGACCCAGTACTTC	CASSPTSATQETQYF